This TCR beta chain was sequenced during a study of blood T cell repertoires in COVID-19. The overall study: Sources were T cells, B-cell-depleted T cells, or PBMCs; the material itself was cDNA or gDNA.

The CDR3 contains 13 residues. V dropped 3 bases and J dropped 4; count of bases not matched to a gene: 0. CDR1 is SGHTA, CDR2 FQGTGA, per germline. The assay was immunoSEQ multiplex PCR, and TCRdb's table has in-frame clones only and misses some. The sample lists 61,000 or so clones, about 90% seen once, with approximately 17% in the top ten. The sample taken for sequencing was peripheral blood. The TCR originated in a woman over 75 with active COVID-19. This chain connects TRBV7-3 to TRBJ2-3; 8 nucleotides line up with TRBD2. CDR3 protein: CASSFSGADTQYF. The CDR3 bases are TGTGCCAGCAGCTTTAGCGGGGCAGATACGCAGTATTTT.